This TCR beta chain was profiled in a study of a mutant IDH1 vaccine in newly diagnosed glioma. Overall study: Administration of eight vaccinations to patients took place in weeks 1, 3, 5, 7, 11, 15, 19, 23. Of the patients given treatment, approximately 60% were male and 37.5% were female, and a mean age of roughly 40 years was recorded.

Method: immunoSEQ multiplex PCR; TCRdb's copy keeps in-frame clones and lacks some. The sample shows roughly 28,000 clones, around 92% of them seen only once. Time point defined: week 5, during vaccination. The study gave 300 ug of mutant IDH1 20-mer peptide per vaccine dose, with topical imiquimod. Astrocytomas found in donors were new, WHO grade 3 or 4, IDH1-mutant and ATRX-lost. This clone showed up just a few times. No antigen is known for it. The CDR3 extends over 11 amino acids. Germline V gene data show CDR1 as SQVTM and CDR2 as ANQGSEA. Trimming took 8 bases from V and 1 from J, leaving 8 bases between them.

The chain employs TRBV29-1 and TRBJ1-1; D is ambiguous. This TCR was recovered from a man aged 18 to 30 with glioma. Sequenced material: PBMCs, taken from a glioma patient whose treatment included an IDH1 peptide vaccine. CDR3 sequence: CSSGENTEAFF. CDR3 bases: TGCAGCTCCGGGGAGAACACTGAAGCTTTCTTT.